This TCR beta chain emerged from a study of T cell responses to AZD1222 COVID-19 vaccine. This clone showed up just a few times. Antigen: not known. Findings of the study overall: Nearly half of the spike-specific TCRs reportedly recognize variant regions that carry no mutations. Spike-wide coverage was observed for vaccine-associated CD4 TCRs, with dominant responses at 160-218 and 743-854. The repertoires were collected only after the peak T cell response.

TCRdb keeps only in-frame clones here, not all; method: immunoSEQ multiplex PCR. The table has some 120,000 clones, roughly 82% seen once. The CDR3 covers 14 residues. V lost 0 bases to trimming and J lost 3 bases; unmatched junction nucleotides: 1. Germline CDR1 and CDR2: SGHRS and YFSETQ. The chain is built from TRBV5-1 and TRBJ1-1; 8 nucleotides line up with TRBD1. This sample comprised peripheral blood, obtained 28 days after the second AZD1222 dose. The TCR originated in an adult who received the AZD1222 COVID-19 vaccine. The CDR3 is CASSLVTGDTEAFF. CDR3 DNA sequence: TGCGCCAGCAGCTTGGTGACAGGGGACACTGAAGCTTTCTTT. Looking up the rest from reference TRBV5-1 and TRBJ1-1 gives the full variable domain: KAGVTQTPRYLIKTRGQQVTLSCSPISGHRSVSWYQQTPGQGLQFLFEYFSETQRNKGNFPGRFSGRQFSNSRSEMNVSTLELGDSALYLCASSLVTGDTEAFFGQGTRLTVV.